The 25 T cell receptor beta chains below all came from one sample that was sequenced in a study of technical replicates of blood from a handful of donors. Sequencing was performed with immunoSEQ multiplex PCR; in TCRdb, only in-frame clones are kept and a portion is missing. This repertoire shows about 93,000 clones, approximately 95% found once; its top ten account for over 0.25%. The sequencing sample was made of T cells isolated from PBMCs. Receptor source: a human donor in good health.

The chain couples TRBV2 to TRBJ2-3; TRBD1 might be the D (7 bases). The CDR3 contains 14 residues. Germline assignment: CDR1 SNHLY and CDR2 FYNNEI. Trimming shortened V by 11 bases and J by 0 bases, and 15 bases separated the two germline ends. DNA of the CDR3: TGTGCCGGAGGGACAGACCCTAGCACAGATACGCAGTATTTT. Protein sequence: CAGGTDPSTDTQYF.

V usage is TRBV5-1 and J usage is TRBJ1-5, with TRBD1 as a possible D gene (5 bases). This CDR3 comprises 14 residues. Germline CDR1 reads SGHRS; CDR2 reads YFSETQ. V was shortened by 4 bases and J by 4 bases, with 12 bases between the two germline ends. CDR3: CASSTGLRNQPQHF. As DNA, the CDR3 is TGCGCCAGCAGCACGGGACTGCGAAATCAGCCCCAGCATTTT.

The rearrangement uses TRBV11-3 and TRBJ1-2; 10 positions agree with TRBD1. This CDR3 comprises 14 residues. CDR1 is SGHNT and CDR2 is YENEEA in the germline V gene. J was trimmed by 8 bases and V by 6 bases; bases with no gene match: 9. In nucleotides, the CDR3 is TGTGCCAGCAGTCCTCCGGAGGACAGGGGGGGCTACACCTTC. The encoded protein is CASSPPEDRGGYTF.

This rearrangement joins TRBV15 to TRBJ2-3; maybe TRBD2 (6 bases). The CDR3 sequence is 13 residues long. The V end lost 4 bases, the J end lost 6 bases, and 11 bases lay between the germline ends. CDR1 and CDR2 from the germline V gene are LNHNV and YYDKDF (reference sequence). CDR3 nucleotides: TGTGCCACCAGCATGGGGGGAAGGGATACGCAGTATTTT. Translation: CATSMGGRDTQYF.

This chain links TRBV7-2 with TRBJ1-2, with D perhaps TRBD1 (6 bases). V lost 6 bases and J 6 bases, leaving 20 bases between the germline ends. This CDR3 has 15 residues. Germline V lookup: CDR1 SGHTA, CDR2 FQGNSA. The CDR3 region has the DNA TGTGCCAGCAGACGAAAGGGGAGGGGGGGGGATGGCTACACCTTC. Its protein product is CASRRKGRGGDGYTF. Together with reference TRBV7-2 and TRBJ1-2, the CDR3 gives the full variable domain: GAGVSQSPSNKVTEKGKDVELRCDPISGHTALYWYRQSLGQGLEFLIYFQGNSAPDKSGLPSDRFSAERTGGSVSTLTIQRTQQEDSAVYLCASRRKGRGGDGYTFGSGTRLTVV.

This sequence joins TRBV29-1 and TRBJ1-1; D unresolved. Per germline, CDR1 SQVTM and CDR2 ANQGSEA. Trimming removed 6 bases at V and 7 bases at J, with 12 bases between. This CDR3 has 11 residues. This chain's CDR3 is CSVASVVEAFF. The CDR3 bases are TGCAGCGTCGCCTCAGTCGTTGAAGCTTTCTTT.

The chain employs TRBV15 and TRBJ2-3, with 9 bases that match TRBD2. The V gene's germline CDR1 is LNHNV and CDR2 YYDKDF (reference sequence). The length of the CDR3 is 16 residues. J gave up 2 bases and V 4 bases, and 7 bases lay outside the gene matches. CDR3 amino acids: CATSIRLAEFTDTQYF. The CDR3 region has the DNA TGTGCCACCAGCATACGACTAGCGGAGTTCACAGATACGCAGTATTTT.

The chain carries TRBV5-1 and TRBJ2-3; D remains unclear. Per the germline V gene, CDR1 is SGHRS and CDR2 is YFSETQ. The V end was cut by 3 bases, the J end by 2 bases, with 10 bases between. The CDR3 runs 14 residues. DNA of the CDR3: TGCGCCAGCAGCTCAGCGAAAAACACAGATACGCAGTATTTT. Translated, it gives CASSSAKNTDTQYF.

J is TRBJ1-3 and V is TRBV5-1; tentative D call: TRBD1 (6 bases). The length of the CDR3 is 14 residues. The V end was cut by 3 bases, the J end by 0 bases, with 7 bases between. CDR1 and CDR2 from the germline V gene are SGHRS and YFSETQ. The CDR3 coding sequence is TGCGCCAGCAGCTCGGACAGCTCTGGAAACACCATATATTTT. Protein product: CASSSDSSGNTIYF. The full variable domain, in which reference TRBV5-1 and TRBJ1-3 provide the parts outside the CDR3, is KAGVTQTPRYLIKTRGQQVTLSCSPISGHRSVSWYQQTPGQGLQFLFEYFSETQRNKGNFPGRFSGRQFSNSRSEMNVSTLELGDSALYLCASSSDSSGNTIYFGEGSWLTVV.

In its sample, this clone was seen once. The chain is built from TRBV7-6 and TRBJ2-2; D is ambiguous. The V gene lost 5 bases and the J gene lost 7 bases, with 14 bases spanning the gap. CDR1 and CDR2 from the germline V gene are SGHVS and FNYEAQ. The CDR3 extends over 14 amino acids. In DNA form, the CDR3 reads TGTGCCAGCAGCACCCTTCCTAAGATCGGGGAGCTGTTTTTT. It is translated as CASSTLPKIGELFF.

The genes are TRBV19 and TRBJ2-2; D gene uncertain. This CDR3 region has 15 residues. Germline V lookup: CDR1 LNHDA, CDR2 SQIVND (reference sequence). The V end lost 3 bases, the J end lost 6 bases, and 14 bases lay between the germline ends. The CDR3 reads CASSMKSSPPGELFF. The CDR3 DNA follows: TGTGCCAGTAGTATGAAGTCTAGTCCCCCCGGGGAGCTGTTTTTT.

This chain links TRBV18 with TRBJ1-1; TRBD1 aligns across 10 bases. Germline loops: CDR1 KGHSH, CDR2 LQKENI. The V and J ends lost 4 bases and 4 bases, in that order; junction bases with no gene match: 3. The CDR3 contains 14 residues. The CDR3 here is CASSQGQGSTEAFF. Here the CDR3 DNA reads TGTGCCAGCTCACAGGGACAGGGGAGCACTGAAGCTTTCTTT.

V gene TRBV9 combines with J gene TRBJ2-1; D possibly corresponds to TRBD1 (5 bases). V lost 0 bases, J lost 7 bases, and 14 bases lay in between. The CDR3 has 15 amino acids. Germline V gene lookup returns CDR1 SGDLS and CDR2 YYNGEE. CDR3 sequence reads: CASSVGQGRGNEQFF. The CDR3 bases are TGTGCCAGCAGCGTAGGGCAGGGAAGGGGAAATGAGCAGTTCTTC.

The CDR3 DNA follows: TGTGCCAGCAGCTTTAGGCTCCGGGACAGCTATCGGGTGCCGACTGAAGCTTTCTTT. Its translation: CASSFRLRDSYRVPTEAFF. The J gene is TRBJ1-1, the V gene TRBV7-6; 7 positions agree with TRBD1. In germline, CDR1 is SGHVS, CDR2 FNYEAQ. The J segment lost 5 bases and the V segment lost 3 bases, leaving 21 bases of the junction unmatched. CDR3 length: 19 residues.

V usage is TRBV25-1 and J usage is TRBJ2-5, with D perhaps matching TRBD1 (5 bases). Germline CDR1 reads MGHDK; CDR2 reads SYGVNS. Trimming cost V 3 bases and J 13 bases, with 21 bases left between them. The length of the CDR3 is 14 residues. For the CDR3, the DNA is TGTGCCAGCAGTGATCGTACAGGTTTGCCCAGGCGGTACTTC. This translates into CASSDRTGLPRRYF.

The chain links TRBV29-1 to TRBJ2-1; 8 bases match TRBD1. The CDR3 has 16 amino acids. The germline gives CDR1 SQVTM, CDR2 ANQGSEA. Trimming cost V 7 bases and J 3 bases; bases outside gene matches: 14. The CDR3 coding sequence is TGCAGCGCTACTTTTCCCGGGACAGGAATCTACAATGAGCAGTTCTTC. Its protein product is CSATFPGTGIYNEQFF.

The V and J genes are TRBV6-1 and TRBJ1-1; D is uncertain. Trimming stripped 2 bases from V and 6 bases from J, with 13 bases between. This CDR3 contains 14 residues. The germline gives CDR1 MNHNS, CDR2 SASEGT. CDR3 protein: CASSEHSRRSEAFF. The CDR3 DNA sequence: TGTGCCAGCAGTGAACACAGCCGTCGGTCTGAAGCTTTCTTT.

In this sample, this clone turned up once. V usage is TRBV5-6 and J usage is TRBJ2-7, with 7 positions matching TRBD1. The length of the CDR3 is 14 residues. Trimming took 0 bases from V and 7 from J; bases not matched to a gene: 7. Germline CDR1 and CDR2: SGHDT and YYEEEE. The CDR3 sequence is CASSLGDSRREQYF. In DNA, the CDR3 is TGTGCCAGCAGCTTGGGGGACAGCCGTCGGGAGCAGTACTTC.

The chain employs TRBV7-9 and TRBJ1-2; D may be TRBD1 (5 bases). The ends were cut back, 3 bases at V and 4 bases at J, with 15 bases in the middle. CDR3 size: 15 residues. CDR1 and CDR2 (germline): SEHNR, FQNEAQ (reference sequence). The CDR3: CASSFSGGASYGYTF. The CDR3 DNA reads TGTGCCAGCAGCTTCTCCGGGGGAGCCAGCTATGGCTACACCTTC.

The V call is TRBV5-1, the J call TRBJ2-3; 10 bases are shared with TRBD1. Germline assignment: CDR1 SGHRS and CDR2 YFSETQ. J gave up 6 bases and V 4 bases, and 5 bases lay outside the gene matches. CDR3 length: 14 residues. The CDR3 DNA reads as TGCGCCAGCAGCGAACGACAGGGGGCGGATACGCAGTATTTT. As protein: CASSERQGADTQYF.

This CDR3 reads CASSGGTGVSEAFF. The CDR3 DNA follows: TGCGCCAGCAGTGGTGGGACAGGGGTCTCTGAAGCTTTCTTT. V and J are TRBV5-1 and TRBJ1-1; TRBD1 agrees at 10 bases. The CDR3 runs to 14 residues. V shed 5 bases and J 6 bases; nucleotides not matched to a gene: 7. Looked up from germline, CDR1 is SGHRS and CDR2 is YFSETQ. The variable domain in full, completed from reference TRBV5-1 and TRBJ1-1, reads KAGVTQTPRYLIKTRGQQVTLSCSPISGHRSVSWYQQTPGQGLQFLFEYFSETQRNKGNFPGRFSGRQFSNSRSEMNVSTLELGDSALYLCASSGGTGVSEAFFGQGTRLTVV.

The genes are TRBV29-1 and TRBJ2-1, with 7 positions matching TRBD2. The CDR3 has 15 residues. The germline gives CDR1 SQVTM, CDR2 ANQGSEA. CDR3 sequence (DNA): TGCAGAGTCGAGGCCCCTAGCGGCCCCTTTGGTGAGCAGTTCTTC. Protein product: CRVEAPSGPFGEQFF.

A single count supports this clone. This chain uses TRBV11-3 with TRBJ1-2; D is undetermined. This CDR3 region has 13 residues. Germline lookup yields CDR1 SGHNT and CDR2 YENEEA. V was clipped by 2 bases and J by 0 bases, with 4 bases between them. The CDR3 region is CASSLQTNYGYTF. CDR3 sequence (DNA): TGTGCCAGCAGCTTACAAACTAACTATGGCTACACCTTC.

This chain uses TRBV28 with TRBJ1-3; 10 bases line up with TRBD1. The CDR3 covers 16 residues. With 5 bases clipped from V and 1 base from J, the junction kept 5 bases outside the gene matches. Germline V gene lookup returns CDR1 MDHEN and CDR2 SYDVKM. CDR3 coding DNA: TGTGCCAGCAGTCCCTGGACAGGGGGATCTGGAAACACCATATATTTT. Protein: CASSPWTGGSGNTIYF.

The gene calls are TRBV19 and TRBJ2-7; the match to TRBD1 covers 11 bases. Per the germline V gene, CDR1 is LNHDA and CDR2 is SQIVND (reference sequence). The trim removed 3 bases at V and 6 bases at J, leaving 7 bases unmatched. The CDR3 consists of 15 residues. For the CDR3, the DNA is TGTGCCAGTAGTATTGGTGGGACAGGGGGTTCCGAGCAGTACTTC. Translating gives CASSIGGTGGSEQYF.